Below are 5 T cell receptor beta chains sequenced from a single sample in a study of cytomegalovirus exposure and HLA in healthy donors. With 60 Vbeta and 13 Jbeta primers, the PCR was carried out. Repertoires were generated with immunoSEQ multiplex PCR, while TCRdb's copy carries only in-frame clones and drops some. The table shows 150,000 to 200,000 clones, with approximately 70% occurring only once. Sequencing input: PBMCs. The receptors were sampled from a man younger than 35 in good health and CMV-seropositive.

The chain uses TRBV7-9 and TRBJ2-7, with TRBD2 matching over 11 bases. CDR1 and CDR2 from the germline V gene are SEHNR and FQNEAQ (reference sequence). With V trimmed by 3 bases and J by 4 bases, 8 bases remained unmatched. The CDR3 sequence is 16 residues long. The CDR3, as DNA: TGTGCCAGCAGCTTTACTAGCGGGAGCCCTACATACGAGCAGTACGTC. This encodes CASSFTSGSPTYEQYV.

The chain joins TRBV30 to TRBJ2-2; D possibly corresponds to TRBD1 (6 bases). The CDR3 sequence is 15 residues long. V was shortened by 3 bases and J by 6 bases, with 17 bases between the two germline ends. Germline V CDR1 and CDR2: GTSNPN, SVGIG (reference sequence). CDR3 DNA sequence: TGTGCCTGGAGCCCCCCGGGACAAAAGGCCGGGGAGCTGTTTTTT. Translating it yields CAWSPPGQKAGELFF.

This clone was seen once. The chain combines TRBV5-4 with TRBJ1-4, with D maybe TRBD1 (5 bases). The CDR3 totals 16 residues. V lost 3 bases, J lost 5 bases, and 17 bases lay in between. Germline lookup yields CDR1 SGHNT and CDR2 YYREEE (reference sequence). The CDR3 reads CASSSGRAGINEKLFF. The CDR3 nucleotides are TGTGCCAGCAGCTCCGGTCGGGCAGGGATCAATGAAAAACTGTTTTTT.

On this clone: Other DNA variants within this sample encode the same CDR3. This chain connects TRBV18 to TRBJ2-5; D not resolved. The germline gives CDR1 KGHSH, CDR2 LQKENI. This CDR3 is built from 12 residues. Trimming stripped 6 bases from V and 3 bases from J, with 8 bases between. The CDR3 here is CASSRGEETQYF. CDR3 DNA sequence: TGTGCCAGCTCCCGCGGAGAAGAGACCCAGTACTTC.

The chain joins TRBV15 to TRBJ1-1; 7 bases agree with TRBD1. The germline V gene has CDR1 LNHNV and CDR2 YYDKDF (reference sequence). The CDR3 consists of 14 residues. The V and J ends lost 3 bases and 0 bases, in that order; junction bases with no gene match: 1. CDR3 in DNA: TGTGCCACCAGCAGCGACAGGGTGAACACTGAAGCTTTCTTT. Protein: CATSSDRVNTEAFF.